The 12 T cell receptor beta chains given below trace back to one sample, sequenced in a study of T-cell reconstitution after alpha-beta-depleted transplantation in children. Preparation of the TCRbeta library involved a method that used unique molecular identifiers. TCRdb recomputed calls from the PCR reads with MiXCR, one row per CDR3 protein. The sample lists 60,000 to 70,000 distinct CDR3 sequences; roughly 4.9% were seen once. This sample comprised PBMCs, mostly from graft donor cells, obtained 180 days after TCRalphabeta/CD19-depleted stem cell transplant. These TCRs come from a boy under two years old who had a stem cell transplant for acute myeloid leukemia, so the T cells may come from the graft donor.

The sample holds many counts of this clonotype. The rearrangement joins TRBV5-6 to TRBJ2-1; D tentatively reads TRBD1 or TRBD2 (5 bases each). Germline loops: CDR1 SGHDT, CDR2 YYEEEE. V lost 1 base, J lost 0 bases, and 11 bases lay in between. This CDR3 has 16 amino acids. The CDR3 here is CASSLKGRASYNEQFF. The CDR3 DNA reads as TGTGCCAGCAGCTTGAAGGGGCGGGCCTCCTACAATGAGCAGTTCTTC.

This clonotype appeared many times. The rearrangement uses TRBV25-1 and TRBJ1-6; tentatively, D is TRBD1 (5 bases). In germline, CDR1 is MGHDK, CDR2 SYGVNS. Trimming pared 9 bases from V and 7 bases from J, leaving 19 bases between. The CDR3 covers 15 residues. CDR3 DNA sequence: TGTGCCAGTTGTGGGGGGAGCCTTATCAATTCACCCCTCCACTTT. Amino acids: CASCGGSLINSPLHF.

This clonotype occurred many times. The chain links TRBV6-5 to TRBJ1-6; D remains unclear. This CDR3 has 13 amino acids. Between the trimmed V and J ends, which lost 1 base and 5 bases, there was a span of 3 bases. Germline CDR1 is MNHEY and CDR2 is SVGAGI. The CDR3: CASSYWNNSPLHF. CDR3 DNA: TGTGCCAGCAGTTACTGGAATAATTCACCCCTCCACTTT.

This clonotype came up many times. In nucleotides, the CDR3 is TGTGCCAGCAGTGATGGACACGAGCAGTACTTC. It codes for CASSDGHEQYF. The rearrangement joins TRBV6-4 to TRBJ2-7; D call uncertain. The V end was cut by 3 bases, the J end by 5 bases, with 5 bases between. The CDR3 totals 11 residues. Germline assignment: CDR1 MRHNA and CDR2 SNTAGT.

This clonotype came up many times. This chain uses TRBV7-9 with TRBJ2-3; D might be TRBD1 or TRBD2, each matching 5 bases. Germline loops: CDR1 SEHNR, CDR2 FQNEAQ (reference sequence). The CDR3 covers 14 residues. The V and J ends lost 7 bases and 2 bases respectively, with 13 bases between them. The CDR3 region has the DNA TGTGCCAGCAACAGAAGGGACGACACAGATACGCAGTATTTT. Amino acid sequence: CASNRRDDTDTQYF.

This clonotype was counted ten times or more. This sequence joins TRBV7-8 and TRBJ2-1; D is perhaps TRBD1 (6 bases). The CDR3 contains 18 residues. V was cut by 0 bases and J by 0 bases, with 15 bases left in between. Germline CDR1 is SGHVS and CDR2 is FQNEAQ. CDR3 loop: CASSLARLTGSSYNEQFF. For the CDR3, the DNA is TGTGCCAGCAGCTTAGCGCGGTTGACAGGTAGCTCCTACAATGAGCAGTTCTTC.

This clonotype was seen ten or more times. The chain has TRBV5-4 and TRBJ2-2; 7 bases align to TRBD2. Germline assignment: CDR1 SGHNT and CDR2 YYREEE (reference sequence). This CDR3 is 16 amino acids long. Losses at the gene ends were 0 bases for V and 4 bases for J; bases not matched to a gene: 6. The DNA for the CDR3 is TGTGCCAGCAGCTTGGATCTAGCGGCCGCCACCGGGGAGCTGTTTTTT. Its protein product is CASSLDLAAATGELFF.

This clonotype was observed many times. The chain joins TRBV4-3 to TRBJ2-7, with D possibly TRBD1 on 5 matching bases. There are 15 residues in the CDR3. Germline V gene lookup returns CDR1 LGHNA and CDR2 YSLEER. Between the trimmed V and J ends, which lost 3 bases and 4 bases, there was a span of 16 bases. CDR3 nucleotides: TGCGCCAGCAGCCAGGCCTCTGGGGCCGAATACGAGCAGTACTTC. Residues: CASSQASGAEYEQYF.

This chain connects TRBV4-2 to TRBJ2-5; 14 nucleotides match TRBD2. J gave up 0 bases and V 4 bases, and 7 bases lay outside the gene matches. Germline V gives CDR1 LGHNA, CDR2 YNFKEQ. The CDR3 has 18 residues. The CDR3 reads CASSRGTSGGLYQETQYF. The DNA of the CDR3 is TGTGCCAGCAGCCGAGGGACTAGCGGGGGCCTGTACCAAGAGACCCAGTACTTC.

This clonotype was counted at least ten times. The chain has TRBV7-2 and TRBJ2-2; D is unclear. Trimming shortened V by 5 bases and J by 2 bases, and 9 bases separated the two germline ends. The CDR3 is made up of 14 amino acids. The germline gives CDR1 SGHTA, CDR2 FQGNSA. In DNA form, the CDR3 reads TGTGCCAGCAGCCTGAGACTCAACACCGGGGAGCTGTTTTTT. It codes for CASSLRLNTGELFF.

This clonotype was counted at least ten times. This sequence joins TRBV20-1 and TRBJ1-5; 7 bases match TRBD1. The CDR3 covers 15 residues. Germline V lookup: CDR1 DFQATT, CDR2 SNEGSKA (reference sequence). J gave up 3 bases and V 5 bases, and 10 bases lay outside the gene matches. CDR3 sequence reads: CSALPGQRANQPQHF. The CDR3 DNA sequence: TGCAGTGCTCTCCCGGGACAGCGGGCCAATCAGCCCCAGCATTTT.

This clonotype was seen many times. V gene TRBV15 combines with J gene TRBJ2-6, with unresolved D. V lost 1 base, J lost 0 bases, and 7 bases lay in between. The CDR3 has 16 residues. CDR1 and CDR2 (germline): LNHNV, YYDKDF (reference sequence). CDR3 sequence (DNA): TGTGCCACCAGCAGAGCCAGTTTCTCTGGGGCCAACGTCCTGACTTTC. This encodes CATSRASFSGANVLTF.